This is a list of T cell receptor beta chains from one sample in a study of T cell responses to AZD1222 COVID-19 vaccine. Some clones are missing from TCRdb's copy, which holds only in-frame ones; the method was immunoSEQ multiplex PCR. The sample consists of roughly 180,000 clones, 87% of them appearing once. This specimen consisted of peripheral blood, obtained on day 0 of MenACWY control vaccination. Receptor source: an adult in good health. CDR3s include the opening cysteine and the closing phenylalanine or tryptophan. A D gene is named only where the DNA matches it firmly. Expanded clones get a size class; other rows say once, few or many, or leave the size out.

TRBJ1-2	TRBV9	NA	TRBD1	CASSGQGARAYGYTF	TGTGCCAGCAGCGGACAGGGGGCGCGTGCCTATGGCTACACCTTC
TRBJ1-1	TRBV10-3	once	TRBD1	CAISPTGTGGTEAFF	TGTGCCATCAGCCCGACCGGGACAGGGGGAACTGAAGCTTTCTTT
TRBJ1-1	TRBV9	once	NA	CASSVSSYTEAFF	TGTGCCAGCAGCGTGAGCTCTTACACTGAAGCTTTCTTT
TRBJ1-3	TRBV6-5	NA	NA	CASSTATTQRNTIYF	TGTGCCAGCAGTACAGCGACCACCCAGCGAAACACCATATATTTT
TRBJ2-7	TRBV5-6	NA	NA	CASSPDTGGHQYF	TGTGCCAGCAGCCCGGACACGGGTGGGCACCAGTACTTC
TRBJ2-1	TRBV7-8	NA	TRBD2	CASSFTSGPYNEQFF	TGTGCCAGCAGTTTTACTAGCGGCCCCTACAATGAGCAGTTCTTC
TRBJ1-2	TRBV28	few	TRBD1	CASSLWEEWDRGNYGYTF	TGTGCCAGCAGTTTATGGGAGGAGTGGGACAGGGGAAACTATGGCTACACCTTC
TRBJ1-1	TRBV6-5	NA	NA	CASTLGQANTEAFF	TGTGCCAGCACCCTCGGGCAGGCTAACACTGAAGCTTTCTTT
TRBJ2-7	TRBV19	NA	TRBD1	CASSPDRDFDEQYF	TGTGCCAGTAGTCCCGACAGGGATTTCGACGAGCAGTACTTC
TRBJ2-1	TRBV5-1	NA	TRBD1	CASSQGQGGNNEQFF	TGCGCCAGCAGCCAGGGACAGGGAGGGAACAATGAGCAGTTCTTC
TRBJ2-3	TRBV6-5	NA	NA	CASNSRDPADTQYF	TGTGCCAGCAACTCTAGGGACCCAGCAGATACGCAGTATTTT
TRBJ2-6	TRBV15	NA	NA	CATSRDQKVFLTF	TGCGCCACCAGCAGAGATCAAAAGGTCTTCCTGACTTTC
TRBJ1-2	TRBV15	once	TRBD1	CATSSETGGGLYGYTF	TGTGCCACCAGCAGTGAAACAGGGGGGGGCCTCTATGGCTACACCTTC
TRBJ2-7	TRBV21-1	NA	NA	CASSYTQRFRGSGTYEQYF	TGTGCCAGCAGCTACACACAGCGGTTCCGGGGGAGCGGGACCTACGAGCAGTACTTC
TRBJ2-1	TRBV15	NA	NA	CATSREAVTNEQFF	TGTGCCACCAGCAGAGAGGCAGTAACTAATGAGCAGTTCTTC
TRBJ1-4	TRBV28	NA	NA	CASSFLRDGEKLFF	TGTGCCAGCAGTTTTTTAAGGGATGGAGAAAAACTGTTTTTT
TRBJ1-5	TRBV6-6	NA	TRBD1	CASSYPTGDNQPQHF	TGTGCCAGCAGTTACCCGACAGGGGACAATCAGCCCCAGCATTTT
TRBJ1-4	TRBV6-5	NA	NA	CASSYGALGEKLFF	TGTGCCAGCAGTTACGGGGCGCTTGGGGAAAAACTGTTTTTT
TRBJ2-5	TRBV7-8	few	NA	CASSPGISNSQYF	TGTGCCAGCAGCCCAGGGATCTCCAACAGCCAGTACTTC
TRBJ2-1	TRBV19	NA	TRBD2	CASRTSASNEQFF	TGTGCCAGTAGGACTAGCGCAAGTAATGAGCAGTTCTTC
TRBJ2-1	TRBV4-2	NA	TRBD1	CASSQEGGQGAYNEQFF	TGTGCCAGCAGCCAAGAAGGGGGACAGGGGGCCTACAATGAGCAGTTCTTC
TRBJ2-7	TRBV10-1	NA	NA	CASRDSSYEQYF	TGCGCCAGCAGGGACAGCTCCTACGAGCAGTACTTC
TRBJ1-4	TRBV4-2	NA	TRBD1	CASSQDPRDRGVANEKLFF	TGTGCCAGCAGCCAAGATCCGCGGGACAGGGGCGTCGCAAATGAAAAACTGTTTTTT
TRBJ1-6	TRBV7-9	NA	NA	CASSLQGNVGSPLHF	TGTGCCAGCAGCTTACAGGGGAATGTAGGTTCACCCCTCCACTTT
TRBJ1-1	TRBV5-1	NA	TRBD1	CASSNTGGSNTEAFF	TGCGCCAGCAGCAACACAGGGGGCTCGAACACTGAAGCTTTCTTT
TRBJ1-1	TRBV27	once	TRBD1	CASSFQGARPNTEAFF	TGTGCCAGCAGTTTCCAGGGGGCGCGCCCGAACACTGAGGCTTTCTTT
TRBJ1-5	TRBV28	NA	NA	CASSWGGNQPQHF	TGTGCCAGCAGTTGGGGGGGGAATCAGCCCCAGCATTTT
TRBJ2-1	TRBV19	NA	NA	CASSIGDGDEQFF	TGTGCCAGTAGTATAGGGGATGGCGACGAGCAGTTCTTC
TRBJ2-1	TRBV28	NA	NA	CASSRGAGTDNNEQFF	TGTGCCAGCAGTAGGGGGGCCGGGACCGATAACAATGAGCAGTTCTTC
TRBJ2-3	TRBV7-9	once	NA	CASSPDMAGTDTQYF	TGTGCCAGCAGCCCAGACATGGCCGGCACAGATACGCAGTATTTT
TRBJ1-3	TRBV7-9	NA	NA	CASSPDISGNTIYF	TGTGCCAGCAGCCCTGACATCTCTGGAAACACCATATATTTT
TRBJ2-1	TRBV7-8	NA	NA	CASSSGLGDEQFF	TGTGCCAGCAGCTCGGGACTTGGGGATGAGCAGTTCTTC
TRBJ1-6	TRBV27	NA	NA	CASSFHVRSNSPLHF	TGTGCCAGCAGTTTTCATGTGAGGTCCAATTCACCCCTCCACTTT
TRBJ2-7	TRBV4-1	NA	NA	CASSQDSGGAYEQYF	TGCGCCAGCAGCCAAGATTCCGGGGGCGCCTACGAGCAGTACTTC
TRBJ1-5	TRBV7-2	NA	NA	CASSLTVYSNQPQHF	TGTGCCAGCAGCTTGACAGTATATAGCAATCAGCCCCAGCATTTT
TRBJ2-1	TRBV7-9	NA	TRBD2	CASSLSRAGANEQFF	TGTGCCAGCAGCTTATCTCGAGCGGGAGCGAATGAGCAGTTCTTC
TRBJ2-5	TRBV28	NA	TRBD1	CASSPPGQGAGETQYF	TGTGCCAGCAGTCCCCCCGGACAGGGGGCAGGAGAGACCCAGTACTTC
TRBJ2-7	TRBV6-1	NA	NA	CASSEPYEQYF	TGTGCCAGCAGTGAACCCTACGAGCAGTACTTC
TRBJ2-5	TRBV12-3/TRBV12-4	NA	NA	CASSFGETQYF	TGTGCCAGCAGTTTTGGAGAGACCCAGTACTTC
TRBJ2-2	TRBV3-1/TRBV3-2	once	NA	CASSHPAGRRTDTGELFF	TGTGCCAGCAGCCATCCAGCGGGGCGTAGGACAGACACCGGGGAGCTGTTTTTT
TRBJ2-7	TRBV19	NA	NA	CASSIGGGEQYF	TGTGCCAGTAGTATAGGTGGCGGCGAGCAGTACTTC
TRBJ1-2	TRBV23-1	NA	NA	CASEGVGGYGYTF	TGCGCCAGCGAGGGTGTAGGGGGTTATGGCTACACCTTC
TRBJ1-4	TRBV6-5	NA	NA	CASSYGTGEKLFF	TGTGCCAGCAGTTACGGTACGGGTGAAAAACTGTTTTTT
TRBJ2-5	TRBV7-3	NA	NA	CASSAGGGGQETQYF	TGTGCCAGCAGCGCGGGTGGGGGCGGACAAGAGACCCAGTACTTC
TRBJ2-2	TRBV6-4	few	NA	CASSDGSTGELFF	TGTGCCAGCAGTGACGGGAGCACCGGGGAGCTGTTTTTT
TRBJ1-1	TRBV28	once	NA	CASSLPPTGNTEAFF	TGTGCCAGCAGTTTACCCCCGACAGGGAACACTGAAGCTTTCTTT
TRBJ1-2	TRBV30	NA	TRBD1	CAWAGTGGDGPYGYTF	TGTGCCTGGGCTGGGACAGGGGGCGATGGCCCCTATGGCTACACCTTC
TRBJ2-1	TRBV19	NA	NA	CASSPRAWRDYNEQFF	TGTGCCAGTAGTCCACGGGCGTGGCGGGACTACAATGAGCAGTTCTTC